This TCR beta chain was recovered during a study of blood T cell repertoires in COVID-19. About the study: The cDNA or gDNA used as material had been derived from T cells, B-cell-depleted T cells, or PBMCs.

Original data processing: Amplified reference gene primers provided the basis for estimating nucleated cell counts. Only in-frame clones appear in the TCRdb table, and some are missing; sequencing was by immunoSEQ multiplex PCR. That table is the source of V, J and clone size, and D and trimming were worked out from the DNA. This table has approximately 500,000 clones, more than 75% appearing once. The age range of participants was about 18 to 95 years, with residence in approximately 25 US areas. CDR3 length equals 14 residues. V gave up 6 bases and J gave up 5 bases; unmatched junction bases: 8. Looked up from germline, CDR1 is LGHNT and CDR2 is FRNRAP.

The origin of this receptor is a woman aged 35 to 49 who had recovered from COVID-19. V usage is TRBV12-5 and J usage is TRBJ2-7; 9 bases line up with TRBD2. Sequencing was performed on PBMCs or T cells enriched from blood (not recorded which). CDR3: CASGLLSGSDEQYF. Written as DNA, the CDR3 is TGTGCTAGTGGCCTCCTTAGCGGGAGTGACGAGCAGTACTTC.